This T cell receptor (beta chain) was sequenced during a study of cytomegalovirus exposure and HLA in healthy donors. About this clone: Its antigen is unknown.

The PCR contained 60 Vbeta and 13 Jbeta primers. Generated by immunoSEQ multiplex PCR, the TCRdb table keeps only in-frame clones and is missing some. The repertoire holds over 150,000 clones, with 60% to 80% as singletons. Overall study results and limits: The study put 150 or so TCR beta chains on its list as cytomegalovirus-associated.

The length of the CDR3 is 13 residues. V gave up 7 bases and J gave up 5 bases, with 14 bases separating them. Germline V gene data show CDR1 as LNHDA and CDR2 as SQIVND (reference sequence). The receptor's source is a woman aged 25 to 39 in good health and CMV-seronegative. The chain combines TRBV19 with TRBJ2-5; tentatively, D is TRBD2 (6 bases). Sequencing used PBMCs. The CDR3 DNA sequence: TGTGCCAGTACCGGGACTCAACAGGAGACCCAGTACTTC. This sequence encodes CASTGTQQETQYF.